What follows are 9 T cell receptor beta chains derived from one specimen sequenced in a study of T cells after yellow fever vaccination. TCRdb independently ran MiXCR on the 5' RACE reads; one entry per CDR3 protein. The sample has approximately 580,000 distinct CDR3 sequences, about 15% seen once; the top ten hold 17%. Here the sequenced sample was PBMCs, taken less than 6 days after the first yellow fever vaccination. The receptor set was obtained from a man aged 18 to 30 who received the YFV17D yellow fever vaccine.

This clonotype was seen more than once but under ten times. V usage is TRBV12-3 or TRBV12-4 and J usage is TRBJ1-1; D not certain. V was pared by 3 bases and J by 4 bases, with 12 bases between. The CDR3 covers 14 residues. Here the CDR3 reads CASSLEGGGTEAFF. Here the CDR3 DNA reads TGTGCCAGCAGTTTGGAGGGCGGTGGCACTGAAGCTTTCTTT.

This clonotype was counted between two and nine times. The chain's CDR3 is CASSENRGGNQPQHF. CDR3 in DNA: TGTGCCAGCAGTGAAAACAGGGGTGGCAATCAGCCCCAGCATTTT. The chain joins TRBV2 to TRBJ1-5; 7 bases align to TRBD1. Germline CDR1 reads SNHLY; CDR2 reads FYNNEI. The CDR3 is made up of 15 amino acids. With 2 bases clipped from V and 2 bases from J, the junction kept 3 bases outside the gene matches.

This clonotype was counted only a few times. V and J are TRBV7-2 and TRBJ2-3; maybe TRBD1 (6 bases). From germline, CDR1 is SGHTA and CDR2 FQGNSA. Trimming shortened V by 2 bases and J by 2 bases, and 11 bases separated the two germline ends. The CDR3 sequence is 15 residues long. CDR3 loop: CASSLNGGPTDTQYF. The CDR3 bases are TGTGCCAGCAGCTTAAATGGGGGCCCCACAGATACGCAGTATTTT.

This clonotype has only a few counts. The V and J genes are TRBV18 and TRBJ2-1, with 11 bases matching TRBD2. After removal of 3 bases from V and 5 bases from J, the junction contained 12 bases not matched to a gene. The CDR3 runs 18 residues. Germline CDR1 is KGHSH and CDR2 is LQKENI. The CDR3 coding sequence is TGTGCCAGCTCACCGACTCAACTGACTAGCGGGGATAACAATGAGCAGTTCTTC. Translating gives CASSPTQLTSGDNNEQFF.

This chain joins TRBV7-2 and TRBJ2-5; D is possibly TRBD2 (6 bases). Deletions cut 3 bases from V and 7 bases from J, with 15 bases between. Germline V gene sequence: CDR1 SGHTA, CDR2 FQGNSA. The CDR3 contains 14 residues. The CDR3 bases are TGTGCCAGCAGCTTTGATCCTGGGGGGTGGACCCAGTACTTC. Its translation: CASSFDPGGWTQYF.

The V gene is TRBV27, the J gene TRBJ1-4; possible D gene TRBD1, 6 bases. Trimming removed 5 bases at V and 4 bases at J, with 17 bases between. This CDR3 has 16 residues. Germline CDR1 reads MNHEY; CDR2 reads SMNVEV (reference sequence). This CDR3 is CASSPYRDRVNEKLFF. CDR3 coding DNA: TGTGCCAGCAGTCCCTACAGGGATCGAGTTAATGAAAAACTGTTTTTT.

In the case of this clonotype: A much more abundant neighbour one base away suggests this may be a read error. This chain connects TRBV3-1 to TRBJ2-5; D perhaps matches TRBD1 (6 bases). The CDR3 contains 15 residues. The germline V gene has CDR1 LGHDT and CDR2 YNNKEL (reference sequence). In DNA, the CDR3 is TGTGCCACCAGCCCCCGGGGAGTGACAGGAGAGACCCAGTACTTC. It codes for CATSPRGVTGETQYF.

This clonotype has only a few counts. CDR3 in amino acids: CATTLRGGTSNQPQHF. The DNA of the CDR3 is TGTGCCACCACCCTCCGTGGGGGAACTAGCAATCAGCCCCAGCATTTT. The J gene is TRBJ1-5, the V gene TRBV15; perhaps TRBD1 as D (5 bases). This CDR3 region has 16 residues. The germline CDR1 and CDR2 sequences are LNHNV and YYDKDF (reference sequence). Trimming stripped 7 bases from V and 0 bases from J, with 16 bases between. Together with reference TRBV15 and TRBJ1-5, the CDR3 gives the full variable domain: DAMVIQNPRYQVTQFGKPVTLSCSQTLNHNVMYWYQQKSSQAPKLLFHYYDKDFNNEADTPDNFQSRRPNTSFCFLDIRSPGLGDTAMYLCATTLRGGTSNQPQHFGDGTRLSIL.

This clonotype has only a few counts. The J gene is TRBJ1-5, the V gene TRBV20-1, with D tentatively TRBD1 (5 bases). Trimming shortened V by 6 bases and J by 3 bases, and 21 bases separated the two germline ends. The germline V gene has CDR1 DFQATT and CDR2 SNEGSKA (reference sequence). CDR3 length equals 16 residues. The chain's CDR3 is CSAHHDRSSINQPQHF. The CDR3 bases are TGCAGTGCACACCACGACAGATCTAGTATCAATCAGCCCCAGCATTTT.